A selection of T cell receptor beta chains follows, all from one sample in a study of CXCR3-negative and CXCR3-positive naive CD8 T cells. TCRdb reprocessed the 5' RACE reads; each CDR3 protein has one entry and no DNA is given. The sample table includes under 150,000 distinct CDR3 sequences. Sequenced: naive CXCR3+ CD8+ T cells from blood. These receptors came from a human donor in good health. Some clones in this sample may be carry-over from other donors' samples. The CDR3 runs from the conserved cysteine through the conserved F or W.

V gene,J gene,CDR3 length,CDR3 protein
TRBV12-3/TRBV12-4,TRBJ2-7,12,CASSPGLVEQYF
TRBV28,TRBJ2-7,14,CASSLGALADEQYF
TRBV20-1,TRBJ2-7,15,CSARKTSGVTYEQYF
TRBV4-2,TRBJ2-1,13,CASSQEELGPQFF
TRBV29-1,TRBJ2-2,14,CSVEDPRAGGELFF
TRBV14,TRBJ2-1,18,CVSAAGRGLNALYNEQFF
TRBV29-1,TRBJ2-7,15,CSVGEGAGAYYEQYF
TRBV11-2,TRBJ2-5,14,CASREGRAKETQYF
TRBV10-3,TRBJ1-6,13,CAIWGTGPSPLHF
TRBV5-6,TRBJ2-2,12,CASSLGFGELFF
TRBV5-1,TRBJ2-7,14,CASRDGPTSYEQYF
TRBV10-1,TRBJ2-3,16,CTSSEEAGIFTDTQYF
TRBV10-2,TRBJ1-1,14,CASSRGVADTEAFF
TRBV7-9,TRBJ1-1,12,CASSLETPGAFF
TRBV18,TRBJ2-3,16,CASSPPTAGVFDTQYF
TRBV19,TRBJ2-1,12,CASSIPDAEQFF
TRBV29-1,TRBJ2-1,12,CSVAQLDGKQFF
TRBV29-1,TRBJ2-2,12,CSAPQGNGELFF
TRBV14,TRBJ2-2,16,CASSHLKTGNTGELFF
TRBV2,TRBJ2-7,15,CASSEGRGYDYEQYF
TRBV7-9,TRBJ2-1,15,CASSEGQGTYNEQFF
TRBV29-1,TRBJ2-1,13,CSVEIGRDNEQFF
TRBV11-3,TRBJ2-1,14,CASSLDKVLGEQFF
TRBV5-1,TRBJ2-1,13,CASSGSSYNEQFF
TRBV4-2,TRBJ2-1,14,CASSQLGEWDEQFF
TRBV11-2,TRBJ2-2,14,CASSPLAATGELFF
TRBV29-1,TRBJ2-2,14,CSVEDQGITGELFF
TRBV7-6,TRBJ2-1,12,CASSLVALEQFF
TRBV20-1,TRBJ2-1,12,CSARDTVYEQFF
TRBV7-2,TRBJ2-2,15,CASSLNTGYTGELFF
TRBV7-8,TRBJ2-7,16,CASSLITGFRSYEQYF
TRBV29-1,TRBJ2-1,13,CSVDSGVYNEQFF
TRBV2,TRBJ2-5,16,CASSEALGGTGETQYF
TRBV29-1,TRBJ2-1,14,CSVEQGSAYNEQFF
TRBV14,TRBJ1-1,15,CASSQENRLVTEAFF
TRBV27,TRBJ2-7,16,CASSWTGLAGGYEQYF
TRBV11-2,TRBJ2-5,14,CASSLDLGGETQYF
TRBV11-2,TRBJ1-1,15,CASSLDGRVWAEAFF
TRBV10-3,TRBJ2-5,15,CAISESQRGEETQYF
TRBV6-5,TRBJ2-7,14,CASSYSDSSYEQYF
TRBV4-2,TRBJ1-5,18,CASSQEGSGQGLNQPQHF
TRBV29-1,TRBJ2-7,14,CSVGGTGGFYEQYF
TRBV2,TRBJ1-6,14,CASSEGGRESPLHF
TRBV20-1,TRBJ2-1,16,CSARVDRGPRADEQFF
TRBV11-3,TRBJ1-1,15,CASSFRTGGNTEAFF
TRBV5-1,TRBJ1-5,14,CASSLGGADQPQHF
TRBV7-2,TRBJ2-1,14,CASSLFRTRYEQFF
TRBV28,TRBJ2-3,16,CASSLLAGGNADTQYF
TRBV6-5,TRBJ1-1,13,CASSPDRDNVAFF
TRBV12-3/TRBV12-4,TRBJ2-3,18,CASRPGLAGGRSTDTQYF
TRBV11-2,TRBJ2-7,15,CASSPSTGQGYEQYF
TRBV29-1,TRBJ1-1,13,CSVEVRGGTEAFF
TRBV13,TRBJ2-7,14,CASSRQGVANEQYF
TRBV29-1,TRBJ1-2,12,CSVDDRGHGYTF
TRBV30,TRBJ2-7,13,CAWRDRGSYEQYF
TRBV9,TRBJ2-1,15,CASSSQDLSYNEQFF
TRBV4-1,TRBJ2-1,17,CASSGETGSLHYNEQFF
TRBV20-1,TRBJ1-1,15,CSAREVRSMNTEAFF
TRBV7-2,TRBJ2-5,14,CASSTPGLAETQYF